A selection of T cell receptor beta chains follows, all from one sample in a study of T cell responses to AZD1222 COVID-19 vaccine. Produced via immunoSEQ multiplex PCR; TCRdb's table is partial and in-frame only. The sample holds 70,000 to 95,000 clones; roughly 86% are singletons and the top ten take 2.8%. The source was peripheral blood, collected on day 0 of MenACWY control vaccination. The receptors were sampled from an adult in good health. Both conserved end residues are trimmed from each CDR3. The D gene is left open where the match is weak. Clone size appears in some rows only: once, few, many, or a class for an expanded clone.

clone_size	cdr3_length	d_call	v_call	j_call	cdr3_aa
NA	15	TRBD1	TRBV28	TRBJ1-1	ASPPAPDRSSNTEAF
NA	9	NA	TRBV25-1	TRBJ1-2	ASSGAGGYT
NA	14	NA	TRBV7-2	TRBJ2-2	ASSLVVGVNTGELF
NA	14	NA	TRBV5-1	TRBJ2-3	ASRRRVDSVSDTQY
few	12	NA	TRBV6-5	TRBJ2-1	ASSSLDRYNEQF
few	13	TRBD1	TRBV6-2/TRBV6-3	TRBJ1-5	ASSQGGTGAQPQH
NA	14	TRBD2	TRBV7-7	TRBJ2-1	ASSPYAGGFFNEQF
NA	11	NA	TRBV7-2	TRBJ1-2	ASSLDRAGGYT
NA	14	NA	TRBV4-1	TRBJ1-1	ASSQAVTVMNTEAF
NA	11	NA	TRBV11-2	TRBJ2-7	ASSLSGSYEQY
NA	14	TRBD1	TRBV30	TRBJ1-1	AWRTGNVGPNTEAF
NA	13	TRBD1	TRBV5-1	TRBJ1-6	ASNSGGTGHSPLH
NA	9	NA	TRBV3-1/TRBV3-2	TRBJ2-7	PLDSSYEQY
NA	11	NA	TRBV5-1	TRBJ2-5	ASSLMRSETQY
NA	17	TRBD2	TRBV7-3	TRBJ2-1	ASSLKGALAGGTYNEQF
NA	12	NA	TRBV4-1	TRBJ1-2	ASSQSGINYGYT
NA	10	NA	TRBV1	TRBJ2-7	TSSQEWYEQY
NA	12	NA	TRBV2	TRBJ1-2	ASSEGAINYGYT
NA	16	NA	TRBV4-1	TRBJ2-1	ASSQDRSLPRSYNEQF
NA	13	NA	TRBV7-8	TRBJ1-1	ASSLERVQNTEAF
NA	11	NA	TRBV12-3/TRBV12-4	TRBJ2-5	ASSLGLRKTQY
NA	13	NA	TRBV4-2	TRBJ1-2	ASSQDLGGGNGYT
NA	13	NA	TRBV19	TRBJ2-1	ASSIARPSYNEQF
few	11	NA	TRBV6-5	TRBJ2-7	ASSPYTGREQY
NA	10	NA	TRBV12-3/TRBV12-4	TRBJ1-2	ASSPTLYGYT
NA	12	NA	TRBV6-2/TRBV6-3	TRBJ1-2	ASSYYGREGGYT